This TCR beta chain was documented in a study of tumor-infiltrating lymphocytes in primary liver carcinoma. General study results and limits: Compared with blood, tumor repertoires held significantly more in their top 250 clones. Tumor region pairs outstripped tumor-adjacent and tumor-blood pairs in overlap.

Starting material for RNA and DNA co-extraction consisted of about 20-30 mg of unsorted bulk tissue. Patients diagnosed with primary liver carcinoma received treatment through surgical resection. TCR beta cDNA was made from 450 to 550 ng total RNA with a constant-region primer. TCR beta libraries came from three nested multiplex PCR rounds using slightly modified ARM-PCR. PCR rounds one and two used TRBV1-TRBV30 forward primers with a C-beta reverse primer for roughly 9 cycles each. TCRdb recomputed calls from the multiplex PCR reads with MiXCR, one row per CDR3 protein. The sample records 75,000 to 80,000 distinct CDR3 sequences, 65% to 75% being singletons. The CDR3 contains 15 residues. V lost 0 bases and J lost 5; bases outside the gene matches: 3. The germline V gene has CDR1 MNHEY and CDR2 SVGAGI. Relative to its sample, this clonotype is medium-sized. No antigen is known for it.

V and J are TRBV6-5 and TRBJ2-3; 9 bases map to TRBD1. The sequenced material came from tumor-adjacent normal liver tissue. The sequence derives from a man in his forties with primary liver carcinoma and hepatitis B virus infection. DNA for the CDR3: TGTGCCAGCAGTTACTCCCGGGACAGGGTAGATACGCAGTATTTT. Residues: CASSYSRDRVDTQYF.